The T cell receptor beta chain under discussion was sequenced for a study of a mutant IDH1 vaccine in newly diagnosed glioma. About the research overall: Treated patients were roughly 60% male, roughly 38% female, mean age roughly 40 years. Patients previously underwent radiotherapy, temozolomide, or both, and most underwent both.

TCRdb's table, derived via immunoSEQ multiplex PCR, lists solely in-frame clones and lacks some. The sample lists under 150,000 clones; 90% were seen once. Germline V gene data show CDR1 as SGHAT and CDR2 as FQNNGV. The CDR3 loop spans 16 amino acids. J gave up 3 bases and V 0 bases, and 6 bases lay outside the gene matches. This sample's time point: week 11, during vaccination. Topical imiquimod accompanied each vaccine dose, which consisted of 300 ug of mutant IDH1 20-mer peptide. With respect to this clone: The antigen remains unidentified.

This clonotype was sampled from a woman between 45 and 60 years old with glioma. The chain is built from TRBV11-2 and TRBJ2-7; 9 bases line up with TRBD1. The input for sequencing was PBMCs, taken from a glioma patient whose treatment included an IDH1 peptide vaccine. CDR3 residues: CASSLEATTGGYEQYF. CDR3 DNA sequence: TGTGCCAGCAGCTTAGAGGCGACGACAGGGGGCTACGAGCAGTACTTC.